This passage covers 19 T cell receptor beta chains from one sample sequenced in a study of vaccination effects on CD4 cells after COVID-19. Their cognate antigens are unknown. ViraFEST expansion of antigen-specific CD4+ T cells with viral peptide pools preceded sequencing. Cells that had been cultured for 10 days were the source of isolated CD4+ T cells. Having tested negative for nucleocapsid antibodies, the vaccine recipients showed no prior SARS-CoV-2 infection. Profiling relied on immunoSEQ multiplex PCR, and the TCRdb table lists in-frame clones only, not all of them. Altogether about 73,000 clones are present, about 70% being singletons, with the ten largest covering around 2.9%. This sample comprised CD4+ T cells from PBMCs cultured with HCoV-NL63 spike peptides, obtained before COVID-19 vaccination. These receptors originate from a human donor who received a COVID-19 vaccine.

This clone was detected a few times. The chain has TRBV25-1 and TRBJ1-2; 8 bases match TRBD1. With V trimmed by 7 bases and J by 7 bases, 8 bases remained unmatched. The CDR3 is 13 residues long. Germline V CDR1 and CDR2: MGHDK, SYGVNS. Written as DNA, the CDR3 is TGTGCCAGCACCCAGCAGGGGGCAGGTGGCTACACCTTC. Its protein product is CASTQQGAGGYTF.

Points on this clone: One junction end disagrees with the germline gene, perhaps due to a read error. The chain carries TRBV4-2 and TRBJ2-5; either TRBD1 or TRBD2 may supply D (5 bases each). Germline assignment: CDR1 LGHNA and CDR2 YNFKEQ. This CDR3 comprises 12 residues. CDR3 protein: CASSQKGEIQYF. CDR3 in DNA: TGTGCCAGCAGCCAGAAAGGGGAGATCCAGTACTTC.

The V gene is TRBV15, the J gene TRBJ1-1; D is possibly TRBD1 (5 bases). V was pared by 4 bases and J by 0 bases, with 21 bases between. The germline gives CDR1 LNHNV, CDR2 YYDKDF (reference sequence). The CDR3 runs 18 residues. The CDR3 sequence: CATSTNRGGLRLNTEAFF. CDR3 nucleotides: TGTGCCACCAGCACCAACCGGGGGGGACTGCGACTGAACACTGAAGCTTTCTTT.

The V gene is TRBV6-5, the J gene TRBJ1-3; tentatively, D is TRBD1 (5 bases). CDR3 length: 16 residues. Trimming took off 0 bases at V and 4 bases at J, with 13 bases between the two ends. Germline-derived CDR1 and CDR2 are MNHEY and SVGAGI. The CDR3 is CASSYSTRQIGNTIYF. For the CDR3, the DNA is TGTGCCAGCAGTTACTCGACCCGACAGATCGGAAACACCATATATTTT.

V gene TRBV5-6 combines with J gene TRBJ1-4, with D maybe TRBD1 (6 bases). Germline CDR1 SGHDT, CDR2 YYEEEE. This CDR3 has 15 residues. The germline V and J ends were trimmed by 3 bases and 5 bases, with 14 bases remaining between them. CDR3 loop: CASSSDWGRNEKLFF. CDR3 sequence (DNA): TGTGCCAGCAGCTCGGATTGGGGGCGAAATGAAAAACTGTTTTTT.

This chain links TRBV28 with TRBJ1-2; D ambiguous. Trimming removed 2 bases from V and 2 bases from J, with 3 bases in between. Germline-derived CDR1 and CDR2 are MDHEN and SYDVKM. The CDR3 extends over 12 amino acids. The CDR3 coding sequence is TGTGCCAGCAGTTTAGAAAACTATGGCTACACCTTC. Protein product: CASSLENYGYTF.

This clone turned up a few times. This chain joins TRBV5-4 and TRBJ2-3; maybe TRBD1 (5 bases). V was cut by 0 bases and J by 2 bases, with 10 bases left in between. Germline CDR1 is SGHNT and CDR2 is YYREEE (reference sequence). The length of the CDR3 is 15 residues. CDR3 amino acids: CASSLGLDNTDTQYF. CDR3 DNA sequence: TGTGCCAGCAGCTTGGGATTGGACAACACAGATACGCAGTATTTT.

V usage is TRBV19 and J usage is TRBJ1-3; TRBD1 might be the D (5 bases). The CDR3 loop spans 16 amino acids. Germline-derived CDR1 and CDR2 are LNHDA and SQIVND (reference sequence). V shed 6 bases and J shed 2 bases, with 17 bases lying between them. The CDR3 loop is CASSQTLLGPGNTIYF. In DNA, the CDR3 is TGTGCCAGTAGCCAAACCCTATTGGGACCTGGAAACACCATATATTTT.

A few counts support this clone. The CDR3, as DNA: TGTGCCAGCAGTTACTACAGGGTTAACTATGGCTACACCTTC. It specifies CASSYYRVNYGYTF. The chain carries TRBV6-5 and TRBJ1-2; D perhaps matches TRBD1 (6 bases). The CDR3 totals 14 residues. CDR1 and CDR2 (germline): MNHEY, SVGAGI. Trimming removed 1 base at V and 1 base at J, with 7 bases between.

This clone has only a few counts. V gene TRBV3-1 (or the pseudogene TRBV3-2) combines with J gene TRBJ1-4, with D unclear. Germline CDR1 is LGHDT and CDR2 is YNNKEL (reference sequence). This CDR3 has 17 amino acids. Trimming took off 2 bases at V and 7 bases at J, with 20 bases between the two ends. The CDR3 reads CASSQSLVWQGFEKLFF. CDR3 DNA sequence: TGTGCCAGCAGCCAAAGTCTCGTGTGGCAAGGGTTTGAAAAACTGTTTTTT.

The J gene is TRBJ2-4, the V gene TRBV3-1 (or the pseudogene TRBV3-2), with 9 bases identical to TRBD1. The V gene end was trimmed by 3 bases and the J gene end by 14 bases; junction bases not matched to a gene: 5. Germline-derived CDR1 and CDR2 are LGHDT and YNNKEL (reference sequence). The CDR3 is made up of 12 amino acids. The CDR3 coding sequence is TGTGCCAGCAGCCAGGGACAGGGAATGGAGTACTTC. Its protein product is CASSQGQGMEYF.

This chain joins TRBV14 and TRBJ2-5; no definite D call. In germline, CDR1 is SGHDN, CDR2 FVKESK. V lost 5 bases and J 0 bases, leaving 7 bases between the germline ends. The CDR3 totals 13 residues. CDR3 nucleotides: TGTGCCAGCAGCAAGAATTACCAAGAGACCCAGTACTTC. Its translation: CASSKNYQETQYF.

This clone was detected only a few times. The chain uses TRBV2 and TRBJ1-4, with 11 bases matching TRBD1. The germline V gene has CDR1 SNHLY and CDR2 FYNNEI. CDR3 length: 14 amino acids. V was pared by 6 bases and J by 7 bases, with 4 bases of the junction left unmatched. The CDR3 spells CASRAGTGGEKLFF. In nucleotides, the CDR3 is TGTGCCAGCAGAGCCGGGACAGGGGGTGAAAAACTGTTTTTT.

The chain employs TRBV30 and TRBJ2-1; the D gene is possibly TRBD1 (5 bases). The V end was cut by 3 bases, the J end by 9 bases, with 15 bases between. CDR1 is GTSNPN, CDR2 SVGIG, per germline (reference sequence). The CDR3 covers 13 residues. The CDR3 sequence is CAWSEGHLGEQFF. The CDR3, as DNA: TGTGCCTGGAGCGAAGGACACCTCGGTGAGCAGTTCTTC.

This clone was counted only a few times. The chain carries TRBV7-8 and TRBJ1-5; 10 nucleotides match TRBD1. The V gene's germline CDR1 is SGHVS and CDR2 FQNEAQ. The J segment lost 5 bases and the V segment lost 5 bases, leaving 3 bases of the junction unmatched. The CDR3 is made up of 14 amino acids. The CDR3, as DNA: TGTGCCAGCAGCGCGGGACAGGGGTATCAGCCCCAGCATTTT. This codes for CASSAGQGYQPQHF.

The chain couples TRBV24-1 to TRBJ2-7; no definite D call. CDR1 is KGHDR, CDR2 SFDVKD, per germline. The CDR3 loop spans 11 amino acids. Trimming took 9 bases from V and 6 from J, leaving 11 bases between them. CDR3 in DNA: TGTGCCACCCCTTCCAGAGGCGAGCAGTACGTC. As protein: CATPSRGEQYV.

The chain is built from TRBV19 and TRBJ2-3, with D uncertain. This CDR3 has 15 amino acids. The V end lost 3 bases, the J end lost 4 bases, and 14 bases lay between the germline ends. The germline CDR1 and CDR2 sequences are LNHDA and SQIVND (reference sequence). CDR3 DNA sequence: TGTGCCAGTAGTATGGCCCCACGTTTCGCAGATACGCAGTATTTT. Its protein is CASSMAPRFADTQYF.

The V call is TRBV11-2, the J call TRBJ1-6; TRBD1 matches 7 bases. CDR1 is SGHAT, CDR2 FQNNGV, per germline. J was trimmed by 4 bases and V by 6 bases; bases with no gene match: 9. The CDR3 has 16 amino acids. CDR3: CASRQPGQSYNSPLHF. CDR3 sequence (DNA): TGTGCCAGCAGGCAACCGGGACAGAGTTATAATTCACCCCTCCACTTT. The entire variable domain, with the rest obtained from reference TRBV11-2 and TRBJ1-6, is as follows: EAGVAQSPRYKIIEKRQSVAFWCNPISGHATLYWYQQILGQGPKLLIQFQNNGVVDDSQLPKDRFSAERLKGVDSTLKIQPAKLEDSAVYLCASRQPGQSYNSPLHFGNGTRLTVT.

The chain is built from TRBV7-2 and TRBJ2-1, with D hard to call. The germline V gene encodes CDR1 SGHTA and CDR2 FQGNSA. The V and J ends lost 1 base and 5 bases respectively, with 6 bases between them. The CDR3 runs 13 residues. CDR3: CASSLEKNNEQFF. CDR3 bases: TGTGCCAGCAGCTTAGAAAAAAACAATGAGCAGTTCTTC.